This T cell receptor beta chain was recovered during a study of OX40 agonist ivuxolimab in advanced cancers. As for this clone: The target antigen is unknown. Other DNA sequences in this sample translate to the same CDR3.

Trimming stripped 6 bases from V and 4 bases from J, with 15 bases between. Germline V CDR1 and CDR2: MNHEY, SVGAGI. The length of the CDR3 is 14 residues. Study results and limitations: Within 6 weeks, CD4+ and CD8+ blood T cells expanded clonally at 0.1 to 3.0 mg/kg.

Generated by immunoSEQ multiplex PCR, the TCRdb table keeps only in-frame clones and is missing some. Of around 50,000 clones detected, approximately 86% appear once; the ten largest clones hold roughly 3.3%. This chain connects TRBV6-5 to TRBJ1-2; D is ambiguous. The sequence was obtained from an adult with an advanced solid tumor such as melanoma, head and neck, liver or kidney cancer. Sequenced here: CD4+ or CD8+ T cells sorted from blood, sampled in a trial of the OX40 agonist ivuxolimab. CDR3 nucleotide sequence: TGTGCCAGCAGCGAAGACCGGGCTCCCTATGGCTACACCTTC. Translated: CASSEDRAPYGYTF.